Each of the 8 T cell receptor beta chains below was sequenced from the same sample in a study of control samples from healthy donors and cancer patients. Produced via immunoSEQ multiplex PCR; TCRdb's table is partial and in-frame only. The data hold some 120,000 clones, with 80% to 95% observed a single time. The sample comprised blood. Source of these receptors: a man aged 18 to 35 in good health.

The chain carries TRBV5-6 and TRBJ2-1, with a possible D match to TRBD2 (5 bases). This CDR3 contains 16 residues. Germline assignment: CDR1 SGHDT and CDR2 YYEEEE. Trimming pared 4 bases from V and 0 bases from J, leaving 14 bases between. CDR3 residues: CASSLLSASSYNEQFF. For the CDR3, the DNA is TGTGCCAGCAGCCTCCTTAGCGCCAGCTCCTACAATGAGCAGTTCTTC.

This clone was recorded only once. The V gene is TRBV18, the J gene TRBJ1-1; D is unresolved. The germline V gene has CDR1 KGHSH and CDR2 LQKENI. The CDR3 extends over 14 amino acids. The V gene lost 3 bases and the J gene lost 5 bases, with 13 bases spanning the gap. The CDR3 reads CASSPGPGGTEAFF. CDR3 sequence (DNA): TGTGCCAGCTCACCCGGCCCTGGCGGGACTGAAGCTTTCTTT.

The rearrangement uses TRBV7-9 and TRBJ2-1, with D possibly TRBD1 on 5 matching bases. The germline gives CDR1 SEHNR, CDR2 FQNEAQ (reference sequence). With 1 base removed from V and 6 bases from J, the gap between germline ends came to 13 bases. This CDR3 contains 15 residues. Here the CDR3 reads CASSLGRQGANEQFF. The DNA of the CDR3 is TGTGCCAGCAGCTTAGGGCGGCAAGGGGCCAATGAGCAGTTCTTC.

The chain couples TRBV24-1 to TRBJ2-2, with a tentative D call TRBD2 (6 bases). This CDR3 region has 17 residues. The V gene lost 4 bases and the J gene lost 4 bases, with 18 bases spanning the gap. Germline CDR1 and CDR2: KGHDR and SFDVKD. The CDR3 sequence is CATSDLFPGESTGELFF. The CDR3 DNA reads TGTGCCACCAGTGACCTGTTCCCGGGGGAGAGCACCGGGGAGCTGTTTTTT.

In DNA, the CDR3 is TGTGCCAGCAGTGTCGGGGGACGCGAGCAGTACGTC. Its translation is CASSVGGREQYV. The chain recombines TRBV12-3 or TRBV12-4 with TRBJ2-7, with D possibly matching TRBD2 (6 bases). The CDR3 is 12 amino acids. V was clipped by 5 bases and J by 6 bases, with 11 bases between them.

The chain couples TRBV6-5 to TRBJ2-2, with TRBD1 as a possible D gene (6 bases). The CDR3 totals 15 residues. The V gene lost 8 bases and the J gene lost 2 bases, with 15 bases spanning the gap. From germline, CDR1 is MNHEY and CDR2 SVGAGI. CDR3 sequence: CASGAGTYNTGELFF. DNA for the CDR3: TGTGCCAGCGGCGCCGGGACATACAACACCGGGGAGCTGTTTTTT.

This clone occurred once. This chain uses TRBV4-3 with TRBJ2-5; D possibly corresponds to TRBD2 (6 bases). Trimming cost V 0 bases and J 5 bases, with 13 bases left between them. Germline CDR1 LGHNA, CDR2 YSLEER. The CDR3 loop spans 15 amino acids. In DNA, the CDR3 is TGCGCCAGCAGCCAAGACGCGACTAGTTGGGAGACCCAGTACTTC. This translates into CASSQDATSWETQYF.

This sequence joins TRBV6-2 or TRBV6-3 and TRBJ2-7; D gene ambiguous. Germline CDR1 is MNHEY and CDR2 is SVGEGT. Trimming left V 7 bases short and J 7 bases short, with 14 bases between. CDR3 length equals 12 residues. CDR3 sequence (DNA): TGTGCCAGCAACCCCGGGTGGGGAGAGCAGTACGTC. It is translated as CASNPGWGEQYV.